This entry features one T cell receptor beta chain sequence. Its antigen is undetermined. The data derive from a study of blood T cells in healthy people across ages. Overall study findings and caveats: As age increased, TCR beta diversity per million T cells fell in a roughly linear fashion.

Alongside a J-beta primer mix, a sample-barcoded 5' primer served in a second PCR lasting about 7 to 12 cycles. Researchers report that a template-switch adaptor with 12 random nucleotides tagged each cDNA molecule. CDR3-containing paired-end reads numbering at least 2.5 million came from each sample. TCRdb re-analysed the 5' RACE reads in MiXCR, keeping a single row per CDR3 protein. The data hold some 780,000 distinct CDR3 sequences, with roughly 56% observed a single time. This TCR derives from a man in his forties or fifties in good health. The sample consisted of blood.

The CDR3 bases are TGTGCCAGCAGTTTATCTGCCCTAGAAGGGGAGCAGTACTTC. Translated: CASSLSALEGEQYF. The V gene is TRBV27, the J gene TRBJ2-4; the D call may be TRBD1 or TRBD2 (5 bases each). V was pared by 0 bases and J by 13 bases, with 16 bases between. CDR3 size: 14 residues. The germline V gene has CDR1 MNHEY and CDR2 SMNVEV (reference sequence).